This is a list of T cell receptor beta chains from one sample in a study of Ad26.COV2.S vaccination and SARS-CoV-2 variants. Libraries were prepared by immunoSEQ multiplex PCR; TCRdb keeps only in-frame clonotypes and omits some of them. The table shows hundreds of thousands of clones, with 89% occurring only once. This specimen was peripheral blood, taken in a trial of Ad26.COV2.S vaccine versus placebo. These receptors were obtained from a person aged 18-60 years who received the Ad26.COV2.S COVID-19 vaccine or a placebo. Each CDR3 is given with its conserved first and last residue. D genes are given only for firm matches. A row's size may be missing; if present it is once, few, many or a size class.

cdr3_aa: CASSFGNEKLFF
cdr3_nt: TGTGCCAGCAGTTTCGGCAATGAAAAACTGTTTTTT
clone_size: -
j_call: TRBJ1-4
d_call: -
v_call: TRBV12-3/TRBV12-4

cdr3_aa: CASSLPGQAGQYF
cdr3_nt: TGTGCCAGCAGCCTCCCGGGACAGGCGGGGCAGTACTTC
clone_size: -
j_call: TRBJ2-7
d_call: TRBD1
v_call: TRBV5-4

cdr3_aa: CASSLGTGPNTGELFF
cdr3_nt: TGTGCCAGCAGTTTAGGAACAGGCCCGAACACCGGGGAGCTGTTTTTT
clone_size: -
j_call: TRBJ2-2
d_call: -
v_call: TRBV28

cdr3_aa: CASSLIPNTGELFF
cdr3_nt: TGTGCCAGCAGCTTAATCCCTAACACCGGGGAGCTGTTTTTT
clone_size: -
j_call: TRBJ2-2
d_call: -
v_call: TRBV7-2

cdr3_aa: CASSYSLYGTGELFF
cdr3_nt: TGCGCCAGCAGCTACAGCTTATACGGTACCGGGGAGCTGTTTTTT
clone_size: -
j_call: TRBJ2-2
d_call: -
v_call: TRBV5-1

cdr3_aa: CASSLLGNTDTQYF
cdr3_nt: TGTGCCAGCAGTTTATTAGGGAACACAGATACGCAGTATTTT
clone_size: -
j_call: TRBJ2-3
d_call: -
v_call: TRBV28

cdr3_aa: CATSRAGALNTEAFF
cdr3_nt: TGTGCCACCAGCAGAGCAGGGGCTCTGAACACTGAAGCTTTCTTT
clone_size: -
j_call: TRBJ1-1
d_call: -
v_call: TRBV15

cdr3_aa: CAWSFGGASYGYTF
cdr3_nt: TGTGCCTGGAGTTTCGGGGGGGCCTCCTATGGCTACACCTTC
clone_size: -
j_call: TRBJ1-2
d_call: -
v_call: TRBV30

cdr3_aa: CASSLTLNTEAFF
cdr3_nt: TGTGCCAGTAGTCTAACCCTGAACACTGAAGCTTTCTTT
clone_size: -
j_call: TRBJ1-1
d_call: -
v_call: TRBV19

cdr3_aa: CATRHGNTIYF
cdr3_nt: TGTGCCACCAGACACGGAAACACCATATATTTT
clone_size: -
j_call: TRBJ1-3
d_call: -
v_call: TRBV24-1

cdr3_aa: CASSDPGRPGELFF
cdr3_nt: TGCGCCAGCAGCGATCCAGGTAGACCCGGGGAGCTGTTTTTT
clone_size: -
j_call: TRBJ2-2
d_call: -
v_call: TRBV5-1

cdr3_aa: CASSSSGLAANTGELFF
cdr3_nt: TGTGCCAGCAGCTCCTCGGGACTAGCGGCCAATACCGGGGAGCTGTTTTTT
clone_size: once
j_call: TRBJ2-2
d_call: TRBD2
v_call: TRBV5-4